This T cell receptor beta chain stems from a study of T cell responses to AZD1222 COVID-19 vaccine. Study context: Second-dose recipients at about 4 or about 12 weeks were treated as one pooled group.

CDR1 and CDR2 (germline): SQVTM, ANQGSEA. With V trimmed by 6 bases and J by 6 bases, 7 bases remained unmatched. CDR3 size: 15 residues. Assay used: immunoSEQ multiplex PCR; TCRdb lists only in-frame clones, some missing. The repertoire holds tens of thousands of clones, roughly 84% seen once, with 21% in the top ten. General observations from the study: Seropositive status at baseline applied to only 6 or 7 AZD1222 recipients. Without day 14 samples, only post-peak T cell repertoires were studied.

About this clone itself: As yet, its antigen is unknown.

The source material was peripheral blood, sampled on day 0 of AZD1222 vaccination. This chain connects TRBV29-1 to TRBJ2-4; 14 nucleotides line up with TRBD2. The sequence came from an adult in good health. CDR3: CSVRGLAGVGNIQYF. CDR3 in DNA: TGCAGCGTGAGGGGACTAGCGGGAGTGGGAAACATTCAGTACTTC.